This T cell receptor (beta chain) was profiled in a study of blood T cell repertoires in COVID-19. Across the whole study: The United States, Italy and Spain provided the acute and convalescent COVID-19 samples. Nucleic acid was either cDNA or gDNA, and it came from T cells, B-cell-depleted T cells, or PBMCs.

Original analysis: Reference gene primers were amplified, and this amplification served to estimate nucleated cell counts. Profiling relied on immunoSEQ multiplex PCR, and the TCRdb table lists in-frame clones only, not all of them. The V and J calls and the clone size are those of that table, but D and trimming were determined from the DNA. Among some 270,000 clones, over 75% were seen once, and the ten largest hold around 10%. Germline loops: CDR1 SGHAT, CDR2 FQNNGV. This CDR3 is built from 19 residues. This TCR was recovered from a woman in her 70s with acute or convalescent COVID-19. Sample: peripheral blood. J is TRBJ2-1 and V is TRBV11-2, with 9 positions matching TRBD2. The CDR3 sequence is CASGRFGSGGLPSYNEQFF. The CDR3 nucleotides are TGTGCTTCGGGAAGGTTTGGTAGCGGGGGCCTCCCGTCCTACAATGAGCAGTTCTTC.